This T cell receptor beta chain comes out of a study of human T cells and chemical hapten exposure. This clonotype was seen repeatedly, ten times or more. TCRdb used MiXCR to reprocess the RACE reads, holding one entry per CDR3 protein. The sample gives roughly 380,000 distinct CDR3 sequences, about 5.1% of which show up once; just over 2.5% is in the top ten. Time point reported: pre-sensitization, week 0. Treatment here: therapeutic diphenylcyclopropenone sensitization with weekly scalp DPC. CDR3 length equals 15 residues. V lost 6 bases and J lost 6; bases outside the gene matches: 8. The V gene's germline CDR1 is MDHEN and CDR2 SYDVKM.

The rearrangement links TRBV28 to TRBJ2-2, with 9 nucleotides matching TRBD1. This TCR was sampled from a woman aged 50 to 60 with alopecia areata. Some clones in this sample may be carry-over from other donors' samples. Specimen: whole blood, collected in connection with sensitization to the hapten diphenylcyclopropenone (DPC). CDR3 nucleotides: TGTGCCAGCAGACGTCTACAGGGGGCAGCCGGGGAGCTGTTTTTT. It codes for CASRRLQGAAGELFF.